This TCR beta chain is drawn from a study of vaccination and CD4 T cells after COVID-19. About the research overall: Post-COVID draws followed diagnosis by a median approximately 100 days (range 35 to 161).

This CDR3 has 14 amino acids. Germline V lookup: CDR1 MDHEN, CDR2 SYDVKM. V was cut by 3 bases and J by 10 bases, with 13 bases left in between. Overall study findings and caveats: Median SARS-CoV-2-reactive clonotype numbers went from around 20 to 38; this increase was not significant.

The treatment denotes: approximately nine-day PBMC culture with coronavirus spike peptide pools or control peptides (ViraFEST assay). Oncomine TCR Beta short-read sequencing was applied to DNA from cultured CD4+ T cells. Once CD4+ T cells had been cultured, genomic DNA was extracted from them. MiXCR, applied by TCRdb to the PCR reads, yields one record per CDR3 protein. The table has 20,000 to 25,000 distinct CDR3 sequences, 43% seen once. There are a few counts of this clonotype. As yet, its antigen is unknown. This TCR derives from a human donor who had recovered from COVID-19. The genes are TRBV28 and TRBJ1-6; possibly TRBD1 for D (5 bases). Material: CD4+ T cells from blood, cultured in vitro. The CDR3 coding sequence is TGTGCCAGCAGTTTCCGGGGGGGTAAGTCACCCCTCCACTTT. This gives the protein CASSFRGGKSPLHF.